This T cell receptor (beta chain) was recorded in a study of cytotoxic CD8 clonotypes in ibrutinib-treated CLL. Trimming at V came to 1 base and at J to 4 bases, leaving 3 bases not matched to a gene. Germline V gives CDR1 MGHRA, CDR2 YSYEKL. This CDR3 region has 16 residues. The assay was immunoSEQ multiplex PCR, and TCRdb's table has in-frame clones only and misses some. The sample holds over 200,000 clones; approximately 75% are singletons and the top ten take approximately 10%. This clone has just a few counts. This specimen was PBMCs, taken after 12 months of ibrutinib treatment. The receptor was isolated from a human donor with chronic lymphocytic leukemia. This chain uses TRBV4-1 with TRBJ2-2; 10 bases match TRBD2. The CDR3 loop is CASSQAAGGVTGELFF. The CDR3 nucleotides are TGCGCCAGCAGCCAAGCAGCGGGAGGGGTCACCGGGGAGCTGTTTTTT.